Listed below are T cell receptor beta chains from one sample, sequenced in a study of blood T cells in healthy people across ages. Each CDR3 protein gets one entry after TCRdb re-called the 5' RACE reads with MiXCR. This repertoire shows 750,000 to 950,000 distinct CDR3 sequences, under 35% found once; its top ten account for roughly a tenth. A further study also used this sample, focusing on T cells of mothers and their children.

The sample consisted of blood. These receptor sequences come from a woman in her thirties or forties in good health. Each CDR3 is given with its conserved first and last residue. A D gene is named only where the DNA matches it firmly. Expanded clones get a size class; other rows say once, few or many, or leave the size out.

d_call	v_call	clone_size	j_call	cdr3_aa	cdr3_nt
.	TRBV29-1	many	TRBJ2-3	CSVANPGQTSTDTQYF	TGCAGCGTTGCCAACCCCGGACAGACTAGCACAGATACGCAGTATTTT
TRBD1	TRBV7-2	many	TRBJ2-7	CASSLDSGTGRYEQYF	TGTGCCAGCAGCTTAGACTCCGGGACAGGGAGATACGAGCAGTACTTC
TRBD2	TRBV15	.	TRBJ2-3	CATSRDDGRYTDTQYF	TGTGCCACCAGCAGAGACGACGGGAGGTACACAGATACGCAGTATTTT
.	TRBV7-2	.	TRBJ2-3	CASRFAAARSTDTQYF	TGTGCCAGCAGATTCGCAGCGGCCAGGAGCACAGATACGCAGTATTTT
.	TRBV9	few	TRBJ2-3	CASSVAARSTDTQYF	TGTGCCAGCAGCGTAGCGGCTAGGAGCACAGATACGCAGTATTTT
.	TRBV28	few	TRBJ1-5	CASLRFGAGQPQHF	TGTGCCAGTCTACGATTCGGGGCTGGGCAGCCCCAGCATTTT
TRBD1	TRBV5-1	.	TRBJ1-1	CASSGTGGLAEAFF	TGCGCCAGCAGCGGAACAGGGGGCTTGGCTGAAGCTTTCTTT
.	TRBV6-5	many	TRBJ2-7	CASSKSFGTVGGEQYF	TGTGCCAGCAGTAAATCCTTCGGGACAGTGGGAGGCGAGCAGTACTTC
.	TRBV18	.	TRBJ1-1	CASSIGEGTEAFF	TGTGCCAGCTCAATTGGGGAGGGCACTGAAGCTTTCTTT
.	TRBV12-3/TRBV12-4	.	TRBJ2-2	CASVRGDSPNTGELFF	TGTGCCAGCGTAAGGGGGGACAGCCCGAACACCGGGGAGCTGTTTTTT
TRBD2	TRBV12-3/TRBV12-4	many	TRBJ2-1	CASSLAGGPNEQFF	TGTGCCAGCAGCTTAGCGGGGGGGCCCAATGAGCAGTTCTTC
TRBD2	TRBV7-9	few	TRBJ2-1	CASSLAAGGPHNEQFF	TGTGCCAGCAGCTTAGCGGCGGGGGGGCCTCACAATGAGCAGTTCTTC
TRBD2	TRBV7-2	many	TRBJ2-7	CASSPSGARPYEQYF	TGTGCCAGCAGCCCGAGCGGGGCCCGCCCTTACGAGCAGTACTTC
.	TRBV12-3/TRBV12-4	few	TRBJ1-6	CASSWIVGNSPLHF	TGTGCCAGCAGTTGGATCGTGGGGAATTCACCCCTCCACTTT
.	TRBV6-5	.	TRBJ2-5	CASSRGLQKTQYF	TGTGCCAGCTCACGGGGACTCCAGAAGACCCAGTACTTC
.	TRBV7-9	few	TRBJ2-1	CASSFTGGGYNEQFF	TGTGCCAGCAGCTTTACAGGGGGGGGGTACAATGAGCAGTTCTTC
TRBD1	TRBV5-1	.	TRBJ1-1	CASSLSGDSNTEAFF	TGCGCCAGCAGCTTGAGTGGGGACAGTAACACTGAAGCTTTCTTT
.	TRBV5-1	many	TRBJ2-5	CASSSTYMGTEETQYF	TGCGCCAGCAGCTCTACGTACATGGGGACGGAGGAGACCCAGTACTTC
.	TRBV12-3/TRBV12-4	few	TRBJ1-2	CANSPLNVYGYTF	TGTGCCAACAGTCCTCTCAATGTCTATGGCTACACCTTC
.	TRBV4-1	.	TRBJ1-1	CASSQGGTRSTEAFF	TGCGCCAGCAGCCAAGGAGGGACAAGGAGCACTGAAGCTTTCTTT
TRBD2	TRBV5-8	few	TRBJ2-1	CASSPWTSGDSYNEQFF	TGTGCCAGCAGCCCATGGACTAGCGGAGATTCCTACAATGAGCAGTTCTTC
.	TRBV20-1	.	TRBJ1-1	CSASERLNTEAFF	TGCAGTGCTAGTGAACGACTGAACACTGAAGCTTTCTTT
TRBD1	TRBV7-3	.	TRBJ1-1	CASSPRGGQGNTEAFF	TGTGCCAGCAGCCCAAGAGGCGGACAGGGGAACACTGAAGCTTTCTTT
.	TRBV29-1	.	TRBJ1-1	CSGYPRDFETEAFF	TGCAGCGGGTACCCGCGGGACTTTGAAACTGAAGCTTTCTTT
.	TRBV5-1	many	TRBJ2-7	CASSLSGTSYEQYF	TGCGCCAGCAGCTTGTCGGGGACGTCCTACGAGCAGTACTTC
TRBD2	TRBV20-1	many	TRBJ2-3	CSAPRTRPDTQYF	TGCAGTGCTCCCCGGACTAGGCCAGATACGCAGTATTTT
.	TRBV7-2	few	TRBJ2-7	CASSSGDRSYEQYF	TGTGCCAGCAGCTCGGGGGACCGCTCCTACGAGCAGTACTTC
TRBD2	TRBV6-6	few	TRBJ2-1	CAGRRLAGRHNEQFF	TGTGCCGGCAGAAGACTAGCGGGGCGACATAATGAGCAGTTCTTC
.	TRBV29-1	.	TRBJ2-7	CSVESDRTYEQYF	TGCAGCGTTGAATCCGACAGAACCTACGAGCAGTACTTC
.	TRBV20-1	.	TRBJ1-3	CSARAGASGNTIYF	TGCAGTGCAAGAGCCGGGGCATCTGGAAACACCATATATTTT
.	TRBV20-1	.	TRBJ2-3	CSALGSTDTQYF	TGCAGTGCTTTGGGGAGCACAGATACGCAGTATTTT
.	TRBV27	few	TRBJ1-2	CASSPAPLYGYTF	TGTGCCAGCAGTCCCGCCCCACTCTATGGCTACACCTTC
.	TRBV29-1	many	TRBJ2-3	CSVEDRRRTSTDTQYF	TGCAGCGTTGAAGATCGGAGGAGAACTAGCACAGATACGCAGTATTTT
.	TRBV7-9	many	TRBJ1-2	CASSLAGANYGYTF	TGTGCCAGCAGCTTAGCGGGGGCGAACTATGGCTACACCTTC
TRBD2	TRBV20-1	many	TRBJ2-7	CSAKGSGGSYEQYF	TGCAGTGCTAAGGGTAGCGGGGGTTCCTACGAGCAGTACTTC
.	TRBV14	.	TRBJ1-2	CASSQGSGSGYTF	TGTGCCAGCAGCCAAGGGTCAGGCTCTGGCTACACCTTC
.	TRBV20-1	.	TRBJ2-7	CSADGGFLTYEQYF	TGCAGTGCAGACGGGGGTTTCCTCACCTACGAGCAGTACTTC
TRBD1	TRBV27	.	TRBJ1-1	CASSFEGQGGTEAFF	TGTGCCAGCAGTTTTGAGGGACAGGGAGGCACTGAAGCTTTCTTT
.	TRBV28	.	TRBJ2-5	CASYRVGVRETQYF	TGTGCCAGCTATAGGGTAGGGGTCCGAGAGACCCAGTACTTC
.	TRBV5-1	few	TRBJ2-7	CASSLQQGGTYEQYF	TGCGCCAGCAGCTTGCAGCAGGGGGGCACCTACGAGCAGTACTTC
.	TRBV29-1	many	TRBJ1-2	CSVTGTNYGYTF	TGCAGCGTTACCGGGACAAACTATGGCTACACCTTC
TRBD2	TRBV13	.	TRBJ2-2	CASSPGLGLTGELFF	TGTGCCAGCAGTCCGGGACTAGGCCTCACCGGGGAGCTGTTTTTT
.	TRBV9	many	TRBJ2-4	CASSVIETYLAKNIQYF	TGTGCCAGCAGCGTAATTGAGACATATCTAGCCAAAAACATTCAGTACTTC
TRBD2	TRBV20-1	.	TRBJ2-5	CSTARLAGTQTQYF	TGCAGTACTGCTCGACTAGCGGGGACACAGACCCAGTACTTC
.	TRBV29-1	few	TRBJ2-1	CSVVTASDEQFF	TGCAGCGTTGTGACAGCCTCCGATGAGCAGTTCTTC
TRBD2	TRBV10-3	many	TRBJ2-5	CAISPSSGAETQYF	TGTGCCATCAGTCCCTCTAGCGGGGCGGAGACCCAGTACTTC
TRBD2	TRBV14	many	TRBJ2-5	CASSQVPGGETQYF	TGTGCCAGCAGCCAAGTCCCGGGGGGAGAGACCCAGTACTTC
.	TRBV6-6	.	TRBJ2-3	CASSHDPLMQYF	TGTGCCAGCAGTCACGACCCCTTAATGCAGTATTTT
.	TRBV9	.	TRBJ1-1	CASSVGADFCPEAFF	TGTGCCAGCAGCGTAGGTGCAGACTTTTGTCCTGAAGCTTTCTTT
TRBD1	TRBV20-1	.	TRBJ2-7	CSASPLDRGQVSEQYF	TGCAGTGCTAGCCCCCTCGACAGGGGACAAGTAAGCGAGCAGTACTTC
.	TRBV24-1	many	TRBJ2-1	CATSDFSFNEQFF	TGTGCCACCAGTGATTTTTCGTTCAATGAGCAGTTCTTC
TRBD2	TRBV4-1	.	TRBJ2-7	CASSPGPPASGSSYEQYF	TGCGCCAGCAGCCCAGGCCCCCCGGCTAGCGGGAGCTCCTACGAGCAGTACTTC
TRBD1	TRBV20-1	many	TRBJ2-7	CSARKDRVILEQYF	TGCAGTGCTAGAAAGGACAGGGTAATCCTCGAGCAGTACTTC
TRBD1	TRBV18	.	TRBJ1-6	CASSPDRGLSPLHF	TGTGCCAGCTCACCGGACAGGGGGCTTTCACCCCTCCACTTT